This T cell receptor (beta chain) is drawn from a study of blood T cell repertoires in COVID-19. Study summary: Sites in the United States, Italy and Spain provided acute and convalescent COVID-19 samples. PBMCs, B-cell-depleted T cells, or T cells provided the cDNA or gDNA that made up the material.

As processed by the authors: Counts of nucleated cells, estimated from reference gene primer amplification, were obtained. Sequencing used immunoSEQ multiplex PCR; TCRdb keeps in-frame clones, though not all of them. That table gives V, J and clone size, and the DNA gave D and trimming. The sample contains 7,500 to 9,000 clones, around four fifths of which appear only once. The CDR3 totals 14 residues. V was trimmed by 0 bases and J by 0 bases, leaving 3 bases between them. CDR1 and CDR2 (germline): SNHLY, FYNNEI. The chain carries TRBV2 and TRBJ1-3; D unclear. Sequencing input: peripheral blood. This clonotype was obtained from a human donor in a cohort sampled during active COVID-19. CDR3 nucleotides: TGTGCCAGCAGTGAAGCCTTCTCTGGAAACACCATATATTTT. This sequence encodes CASSEAFSGNTIYF.